Following are 24 T cell receptor beta chains from one sample sequenced in a study of circulating and synovial CD4+ cells in juvenile arthritis. The repertoire was sequenced with immunoSEQ multiplex PCR; TCRdb's copy has only in-frame clones and lacks some. The repertoire consists of about 14,000 clones, with 75% to 90% occurring once and the leading ten covering roughly 3.6%. The sequenced material came from CD4+ T cells from synovial fluid. These receptors came from a human patient with juvenile idiopathic arthritis. Some clones in this sample may be carry-over from other donors' samples.

The chain joins TRBV2 to TRBJ1-5, with TRBD1 identical over 8 bases. This CDR3 region has 15 residues. With 6 bases clipped from V and 3 bases from J, the junction kept 7 bases outside the gene matches. Germline CDR1 is SNHLY and CDR2 is FYNNEI. The CDR3 is CASSRDRGTNQPQHF. The CDR3 DNA follows: TGTGCCAGCAGCCGAGACAGGGGAACCAATCAGCCCCAGCATTTT. Full variable domain (remainder filled in from reference TRBV2 and TRBJ1-5): EPEVTQTPSHQVTQMGQEVILRCVPISNHLYFYWYRQILGQKVEFLVSFYNNEISEKSEIFDDQFSVERPDGSNFTLKIRSTKLEDSAMYFCASSRDRGTNQPQHFGDGTRLSIL.

This clone was observed a few times. The chain recombines TRBV30 with TRBJ2-1; 8 positions match TRBD2. The CDR3 consists of 12 residues. With 4 bases clipped from V and 10 bases from J, the junction kept 6 bases outside the gene matches. Germline values: CDR1 GTSNPN, CDR2 SVGIG (reference sequence). The DNA of the CDR3 is TGTGCCTGGACGGGAGGGGAGAACGAGCAGTTCTTC. This encodes CAWTGGENEQFF. The full variable domain, completed using reference TRBV30 and TRBJ2-1, is SQTIHQWPATLVQPVGSPLSLECTVEGTSNPNLYWYRQAAGRGLQLLFYSVGIGQISSEVPQNLSASRPQDRQFILSSKKLLLSDSGFYLCAWTGGENEQFFGPGTRLTVL.

V is TRBV11-2 and J is TRBJ2-5; D is ambiguous. The germline V and J ends were trimmed by 1 base and 5 bases, with 5 bases remaining between them. This CDR3 is built from 12 residues. The germline CDR1 and CDR2 sequences are SGHAT and FQNNGV. The CDR3 region is CASSLVQETQYF. The DNA for the CDR3 is TGTGCCAGCAGCTTAGTTCAGGAGACCCAGTACTTC.

This chain connects TRBV10-3 to TRBJ2-7; 10 nucleotides match TRBD1. V trimming: 6 bases; J trimming: 2 bases; junction bases outside the gene matches: 4. The germline CDR1 and CDR2 sequences are ENHRY and SYGVKD. This CDR3 region has 14 residues. The CDR3 region is CAIRGTGDAYEQYF. CDR3 bases: TGTGCCATCAGGGGGACAGGGGATGCCTACGAGCAGTACTTC.

The gene calls are TRBV6-1 and TRBJ2-7; 7 bases match TRBD2. The V gene's germline CDR1 is MNHNS and CDR2 SASEGT. The junction had 3 bases not matched to a gene; V was cut back by 7 bases and J by 0 bases. The CDR3 consists of 13 residues. CDR3 sequence reads: CASTPGGSYEQYF. The CDR3, as DNA: TGTGCCAGCACACCGGGGGGCTCCTACGAGCAGTACTTC.

The V gene is TRBV6-5, the J gene TRBJ1-5, with D perhaps matching TRBD1 (5 bases). The V gene lost 8 bases and the J gene lost 4 bases, with 12 bases spanning the gap. CDR1 and CDR2 (germline): MNHEY, SVGAGI. The CDR3 contains 13 residues. The CDR3 loop reads CASGGGENQPQHF. The CDR3 DNA is TGTGCCAGCGGCGGGGGGGAGAATCAGCCCCAGCATTTT.

V is TRBV7-9 and J is TRBJ2-1, with a possible D match to TRBD2 (7 bases). The CDR3 contains 18 residues. The germline CDR1 and CDR2 sequences are SEHNR and FQNEAQ (reference sequence). The V end lost 5 bases, the J end lost 7 bases, and 27 bases lay between the germline ends. CDR3 coding DNA: TGTGCCAGCAGCCAAAGCGGACTCGGGGGGCCCCTTCTGAATGAGCAGTTCTTC. Translation: CASSQSGLGGPLLNEQFF.

In this sample, this clone turned up once. The rearrangement uses TRBV20-1 and TRBJ1-4; D is unresolved. V was pared by 6 bases and J by 5 bases, with 7 bases between. This CDR3 region has 11 residues. CDR1 is DFQATT and CDR2 is SNEGSKA in the germline V gene (reference sequence). The DNA for the CDR3 is TGCAGTGCCACAGCAAATGAAAAACTGTTTTTT. It is translated as CSATANEKLFF.

This CDR3 reads CASSIGRRGDENNQPQHF. The CDR3 nucleotides are TGTGCCAGTAGTATAGGCCGACGCGGGGATGAAAACAATCAGCCCCAGCATTTT. The genes are TRBV19 and TRBJ1-5, with D hard to call. Trimming shortened V by 1 base and J by 3 bases, and 19 bases separated the two germline ends. This CDR3 region has 18 residues. The germline gives CDR1 LNHDA, CDR2 SQIVND (reference sequence). Full variable domain (remainder filled in from reference TRBV19 and TRBJ1-5): DGGITQSPKYLFRKEGQNVTLSCEQNLNHDAMYWYRQDPGQGLRLIYYSQIVNDFQKGDIAEGYSVSREKKESFPLTVTSAQKNPTAFYLCASSIGRRGDENNQPQHFGDGTRLSIL.

This sequence joins TRBV2 and TRBJ2-7; 7 bases are shared with TRBD1. Trimming at V came to 0 bases and at J to 0 bases, leaving 5 bases not matched to a gene. The CDR3 consists of 16 residues. Looked up from germline, CDR1 is SNHLY and CDR2 is FYNNEI. The CDR3 DNA reads as TGTGCCAGCAGTGAAGCGGCGGACAGGAGCTCCTACGAGCAGTACTTC. This encodes CASSEAADRSSYEQYF. The full variable domain, in which reference TRBV2 and TRBJ2-7 provide the parts outside the CDR3, is EPEVTQTPSHQVTQMGQEVILRCVPISNHLYFYWYRQILGQKVEFLVSFYNNEISEKSEIFDDQFSVERPDGSNFTLKIRSTKLEDSAMYFCASSEAADRSSYEQYFGPGTRLTVT.

This chain joins TRBV6-5 and TRBJ2-7, with a possible D match to TRBD2 (6 bases). CDR3 length: 13 amino acids. V gave up 6 bases and J gave up 6 bases, with 15 bases separating them. Germline CDR1 and CDR2: MNHEY and SVGAGI. The CDR3 DNA reads as TGTGCCAGCAGCTCCAGACTAGTCACCGAGCAGTACTTC. Translating it yields CASSSRLVTEQYF.

Concerning this clone itself: One end of the junction varies from germline; a read error may be responsible. At the DNA level, this CDR3 is encoded by other sequences in the same sample as well. The V gene is TRBV6-6, the J gene TRBJ1-6; 9 bases line up with TRBD1. The CDR3 covers 14 residues. Germline lookup yields CDR1 MNHNY and CDR2 SVGAGI (reference sequence). CDR3 in amino acids: CASSQWTGDSPLHF. The CDR3 DNA is TGTGCCAGCAGTCAGTGGACAGGGGATTCCCCCCTCCACTTT.

The V and J genes are TRBV7-9 and TRBJ1-3; 8 bases match TRBD1. The CDR3 runs to 16 residues. After removal of 4 bases from V and 4 bases from J, the junction contained 9 bases not matched to a gene. Germline lookup yields CDR1 SEHNR and CDR2 FQNEAQ (reference sequence). The CDR3 reads CASSSTAGGKGNTIYF. The CDR3 DNA sequence: TGTGCCAGCAGCTCAACAGCAGGGGGCAAGGGAAACACCATATATTTT.

This chain connects TRBV6-1 to TRBJ2-5; possibly TRBD2 for D (6 bases). Trimming shortened V by 3 bases and J by 9 bases, and 17 bases separated the two germline ends. The CDR3 consists of 14 residues. Germline lookup yields CDR1 MNHNS and CDR2 SASEGT. The CDR3 loop reads CASSDTSLGSAQYF. CDR3 nucleotides: TGTGCCAGCAGTGATACTAGCCTCGGGTCGGCCCAGTACTTC.

The chain has TRBV6-1 and TRBJ2-1; 8 bases agree with TRBD1. Germline-derived CDR1 and CDR2 are MNHNS and SASEGT. The CDR3 is 15 amino acids. V gave up 6 bases and J gave up 3 bases; unmatched junction bases: 7. This CDR3 reads CASSFGQGHYNEQFF. The CDR3 bases are TGTGCCAGCAGCTTCGGACAGGGCCACTACAATGAGCAGTTCTTC.

With respect to this clone: The CDR3 does not end in the conserved phenylalanine or tryptophan, so this is likely a read error. The rearrangement joins TRBV29-1 to TRBJ1-1; D uncertain. Per germline, CDR1 SQVTM and CDR2 ANQGSEA. The CDR3 runs to 11 residues. Deletions cut 3 bases from V and 5 bases from J, with 7 bases between. In nucleotides, the CDR3 is TGCAGCGTTGATGGCCAGACTGAAGCTTTCCTT. Protein sequence: CSVDGQTEAFL.

The chain employs TRBV12-5 and TRBJ2-3; D is unclear. Trimming removed 1 base at V and 3 bases at J, with 14 bases between. The CDR3 runs 16 residues. Germline CDR1 and CDR2: LGHNT and FRNRAP. The CDR3 DNA follows: TGTGCTAGTGGTTTGGGAGAGGTGGCAGCTACAGATACGCAGTATTTT. This encodes CASGLGEVAATDTQYF.

The rearrangement uses TRBV25-1 and TRBJ2-2; 7 bases line up with TRBD2. Losses at the gene ends were 6 bases for V and 2 bases for J; bases not matched to a gene: 6. Germline V gene data show CDR1 as MGHDK and CDR2 as SYGVNS. The CDR3 loop spans 15 amino acids. The DNA for the CDR3 is TGTGCCAGCAGCCGGGACTACCTAAACACCGGGGAGCTGTTTTTT. Amino acids: CASSRDYLNTGELFF.

This sequence joins TRBV4-1 and TRBJ1-2; the D is unclear. V was clipped by 0 bases and J by 4 bases, with 9 bases between them. The CDR3 has 14 residues. The V gene's germline CDR1 is MGHRA and CDR2 YSYEKL. CDR3 bases: TGCGCCAGCAGCCAAGACGGCGGCTTCTATGGCTACACCTTC. Amino acid sequence: CASSQDGGFYGYTF.

In nucleotides, the CDR3 is TGTGCCGCAAACCCGAGAGGATCCACAGATACGCAGTATTTT. This gives the protein CAANPRGSTDTQYF. The V gene is TRBV27, the J gene TRBJ2-3; D is unclear. The CDR3 totals 14 residues. The germline V and J ends were trimmed by 11 bases and 2 bases, with 17 bases remaining between them. Germline V gene data show CDR1 as MNHEY and CDR2 as SMNVEV (reference sequence).

The J gene is TRBJ2-2, the V gene TRBV30; D remains ambiguous. V was trimmed by 4 bases and J by 0 bases, leaving 9 bases between them. CDR1 and CDR2 from the germline V gene are GTSNPN and SVGIG (reference sequence). The length of the CDR3 is 14 residues. CDR3 region: CAWMNGANTGELFF. The DNA of the CDR3 is TGTGCCTGGATGAACGGAGCGAACACCGGGGAGCTGTTTTTT.

The chain combines TRBV5-1 with TRBJ1-4, with TRBD1 identical over 11 bases. Trimming at V came to 3 bases and at J to 1 base, leaving 2 bases not matched to a gene. Germline lookup yields CDR1 SGHRS and CDR2 YFSETQ. The CDR3 sequence is 16 residues long. DNA of the CDR3: TGCGCCAGCAGCTCGGACAGGGGGCAAACTAATGAAAAACTGTTTTTT. Protein: CASSSDRGQTNEKLFF.

V gene TRBV18 combines with J gene TRBJ1-1; possibly TRBD1 for D (6 bases). The ends were cut back, 1 base at V and 1 base at J, with 10 bases in the middle. The germline V gene encodes CDR1 KGHSH and CDR2 LQKENI. The CDR3 is 15 residues long. Here the CDR3 reads CASSPRQGRNTEAFF. The CDR3 region has the DNA TGTGCCAGCTCACCACGTCAGGGGAGGAACACTGAAGCTTTCTTT.

The chain joins TRBV27 to TRBJ2-5, with D possibly TRBD1 on 5 matching bases. V gave up 2 bases and J gave up 7 bases, with 11 bases separating them. The V gene's germline CDR1 is MNHEY and CDR2 SMNVEV (reference sequence). The CDR3 totals 13 residues. Here the CDR3 reads CASSLGQGWTQYF. The DNA of the CDR3 is TGTGCCAGCAGTTTAGGGCAGGGATGGACCCAGTACTTC.